This entry lists 13 T cell receptor beta chains sequenced from one sample in a study of T cell repertoires in cytomegalovirus infection. TCRdb analysed the reads with MiXCR anew, one entry per CDR3 protein. This table has around 350,000 distinct CDR3 sequences, around a sixth appearing once. The sequenced sample was PBMCs. These receptor sequences come from a human donor in good health (CMV status not recorded). Some clones in this sample may be carry-over from other donors' samples.

The chain has TRBV20-1 and TRBJ1-1; D is possibly TRBD1 (5 bases). This CDR3 spans 13 amino acids. CDR1 is DFQATT and CDR2 is SNEGSKA in the germline V gene (reference sequence). The V end was cut by 2 bases, the J end by 4 bases, with 11 bases between. The CDR3 sequence: CSARRGASTEAFF. In DNA form, the CDR3 reads TGCAGTGCTAGACGGGGCGCAAGCACTGAAGCTTTCTTT.

This clonotype was observed at least ten times. The chain employs TRBV7-6 and TRBJ1-6; D unclear. Trimming cost V 4 bases and J 7 bases, with 8 bases left between them. Germline CDR1 is SGHVS and CDR2 is FNYEAQ. This CDR3 is built from 13 residues. CDR3 nucleotides: TGTGCCAGCAGCTCTCATGGGAATTCACCCCTCCACTTT. It specifies CASSSHGNSPLHF.

The table lists this clonotype with many counts. The rearrangement joins TRBV7-6 to TRBJ2-5, with 7 nucleotides matching TRBD1. With V trimmed by 11 bases and J by 5 bases, 11 bases remained unmatched. There are 13 residues in the CDR3. The germline gives CDR1 SGHVS, CDR2 FNYEAQ. Here the CDR3 DNA reads TGTGCCGCCGGACAAGGGGGCTTGGAGACCCAGTACTTC. It codes for CAAGQGGLETQYF.

This clonotype was seen more than once but under ten times. The chain links TRBV5-4 to TRBJ1-2, with TRBD1 as a possible D gene (5 bases). The CDR3 runs to 14 residues. Trimming took 2 bases from V and 3 from J, leaving 11 bases between them. CDR1 SGHNT and CDR2 YYREEE come from the germline V gene (reference sequence). Here the CDR3 reads CASSLRQNDYGYTF. CDR3 nucleotide sequence: TGTGCCAGCAGCTTACGACAGAATGACTATGGCTACACCTTC.

The rearrangement links TRBV12-3 or TRBV12-4 to TRBJ2-5, with TRBD1 matching over 7 bases. Trimming removed 8 bases from V and 1 base from J; junction bases left unmatched: 4. The CDR3 has 13 amino acids. The CDR3 spells CASCTGAQETQYF. CDR3 nucleotides: TGTGCCAGCTGCACAGGGGCCCAAGAGACCCAGTACTTC.

At least ten counts were recorded for this clonotype. This chain uses TRBV7-2 with TRBJ2-3; TRBD2 agrees at 9 bases. The J segment lost 0 bases and the V segment lost 7 bases, leaving 5 bases of the junction unmatched. The CDR3 has 15 amino acids. Germline lookup yields CDR1 SGHTA and CDR2 FQGNSA. DNA for the CDR3: TGTGCCAGCACCCGAAGCGGGAGGAGCACAGATACGCAGTATTTT. This encodes CASTRSGRSTDTQYF.

A few counts support this clonotype. The V gene is TRBV4-1, the J gene TRBJ2-3; D not certain. V lost 0 bases and J 6 bases, leaving 13 bases between the germline ends. This CDR3 is 15 amino acids long. CDR1 and CDR2 (germline): MGHRA, YSYEKL. CDR3 region: CASSQEIYGSDTQYF. The CDR3 DNA follows: TGCGCCAGCAGCCAAGAGATTTACGGATCGGATACGCAGTATTTT.

This clonotype was observed at least ten times. The J gene is TRBJ2-7, the V gene TRBV7-2; 7 positions agree with TRBD1. V dropped 0 bases and J dropped 4; count of bases not matched to a gene: 6. This CDR3 has 15 residues. Germline V gene data show CDR1 as SGHTA and CDR2 as FQGNSA. The CDR3 here is CASSLAGQDEYEQYF. In DNA form, the CDR3 reads TGTGCCAGCAGCTTAGCCGGACAGGATGAATACGAGCAGTACTTC.

There are a few counts of this clonotype. The chain couples TRBV25-1 to TRBJ1-1; unclear D gene. CDR3 length: 11 amino acids. The germline V gene encodes CDR1 MGHDK and CDR2 SYGVNS. Trimming removed 2 bases at V and 6 bases at J, with 4 bases between. The CDR3 loop is CASSEGPEAFF. The CDR3 DNA is TGTGCCAGCAGTGAAGGGCCTGAAGCTTTCTTT.

There are a few counts of this clonotype. The chain recombines TRBV6-5 with TRBJ2-1; TRBD1 aligns across 9 bases. V shed 2 bases, J shed 6 bases, and the junction held 11 bases outside the gene matches. CDR3 length: 17 amino acids. Per the germline V gene, CDR1 is MNHEY and CDR2 is SVGAGI. The CDR3 reads CASSYRRNRGLFNEQFF. CDR3 bases: TGTGCCAGCAGTTACAGACGGAACAGGGGGCTTTTCAATGAGCAGTTCTTC.

In this sample, this clonotype turned up a few times. The rearrangement joins TRBV25-1 to TRBJ2-5, with TRBD2 matching over 7 bases. After removal of 3 bases from V and 5 bases from J, the junction contained 18 bases not matched to a gene. Germline lookup yields CDR1 MGHDK and CDR2 SYGVNS. The CDR3 sequence is 18 residues long. This CDR3 reads CASSDFFGPAGAGETQYF. The CDR3 DNA follows: TGTGCCAGCAGTGATTTTTTTGGGCCGGCGGGAGCCGGGGAGACCCAGTACTTC.

CDR3 in amino acids: CASRADTTSGDTQYF. The DNA of the CDR3 is TGTGCCAGCAGAGCAGACACCACCAGTGGGGATACGCAGTATTTT. The chain couples TRBV28 to TRBJ2-3; D is unresolved. V lost 6 bases and J 6 bases, leaving 19 bases between the germline ends. Germline-derived CDR1 and CDR2 are MDHEN and SYDVKM. This CDR3 comprises 15 residues.

The chain recombines TRBV20-1 with TRBJ2-5; tentatively, D is TRBD1 (5 bases). The V end lost 7 bases, the J end lost 0 bases, and 6 bases lay between the germline ends. There are 11 residues in the CDR3. The V gene's germline CDR1 is DFQATT and CDR2 SNEGSKA (reference sequence). CDR3 amino acids: CSGQHQETQYF. Written as DNA, the CDR3 is TGCAGTGGACAGCACCAAGAGACCCAGTACTTC.